These 29 T cell receptor beta chains came from one sample sequenced in a study of radiation and T cells in renal cell carcinoma. The time point denotes: blood 2 weeks post-SBRT. Treatment defined: 15 Gy SBRT to primary tumor, nephrectomy 4 weeks later. TCRdb's copy holds only in-frame clones and misses some; the assay was immunoSEQ multiplex PCR. Of around 76,000 clones listed, roughly 87% were seen once; the top ten hold almost 6%. Sequencing used blood, obtained from a patient whose treatment included radiotherapy and nephrectomy. Source of these receptors: a man aged 60 to 75 with renal cell carcinoma.

By share of the sample, this clone is medium-sized. The chain uses TRBV6-1 and TRBJ2-7; no definite D call. V was pared by 6 bases and J by 6 bases, with 18 bases between. The CDR3 spans 14 residues. Looked up from germline, CDR1 is MNHNS and CDR2 is SASEGT. Here the CDR3 reads CASRLEVPSTEQYF. CDR3 DNA sequence: TGTGCCAGCAGGCTAGAAGTTCCCTCAACCGAGCAGTACTTC.

This chain uses TRBV18 with TRBJ2-7; either TRBD1 or TRBD2 may supply D (5 bases each). The CDR3 has 13 amino acids. Germline V gene lookup returns CDR1 KGHSH and CDR2 LQKENI. V was clipped by 6 bases and J by 1 base, with 10 bases between them. The CDR3 nucleotides are TGTGCCAGCTCCGGGACGGAATCCTACGAGCAGTACTTC. Protein product: CASSGTESYEQYF.

The chain links TRBV29-1 to TRBJ2-7, with D perhaps matching TRBD1 or TRBD2 (5 bases each). V was pared by 7 bases and J by 2 bases, with 12 bases between. CDR3 length: 12 amino acids. Germline assignment: CDR1 SQVTM and CDR2 ANQGSEA. This CDR3 is CSARVGPYEQYF. The CDR3 nucleotides read TGCAGCGCGAGGGTGGGGCCCTACGAGCAGTACTTC.

The rearrangement joins TRBV28 to TRBJ2-6, with 7 bases that match TRBD1. The J segment lost 0 bases and the V segment lost 2 bases, leaving 1 base of the junction unmatched. CDR1 MDHEN and CDR2 SYDVKM come from the germline V gene. This CDR3 region has 16 residues. The CDR3 bases are TGTGCCAGCAGTTTAGGGACAGTCTCTGGGGCCAACGTCCTGACTTTC. Its translation is CASSLGTVSGANVLTF. Supplemented by reference TRBV28 and TRBJ2-6, the full variable domain reads DVKVTQSSRYLVKRTGEKVFLECVQDMDHENMFWYRQDPGLGLRLIYFSYDVKMKEKGDIPEGYSVSREKKERFSLILESASTNQTSMYLCASSLGTVSGANVLTFGAGSRLTVL.

This chain connects TRBV25-1 to TRBJ2-1; the D gene is possibly TRBD2 (5 bases). The CDR3 runs 13 residues. Germline V CDR1 and CDR2: MGHDK, SYGVNS. V was cut by 8 bases and J by 5 bases, with 13 bases left in between. The CDR3 DNA sequence: TGTGCCAGCCGGGATGGTCTCGACAATGAGCAGTTCTTC. This sequence encodes CASRDGLDNEQFF.

To note about this clone: Sequence at one end of the junction differs from germline and may be a read error. The chain has TRBV10-3 and TRBJ1-5; possible D gene TRBD1, 6 bases. Germline values: CDR1 ENHRY, CDR2 SYGVKD. This CDR3 comprises 16 residues. The CDR3: CAISEGPTGSKQPQHF. CDR3 bases: TGTGCCATCAGTGAGGGCCCCACAGGGAGCAAACAGCCCCAGCATTTT.

The J gene is TRBJ1-2, the V gene TRBV5-6; D unclear. Trimming removed 0 bases from V and 5 bases from J, with 11 bases in between. The length of the CDR3 is 14 residues. Germline V gene lookup returns CDR1 SGHDT and CDR2 YYEEEE. CDR3 sequence (DNA): TGTGCCAGCAGCTTGGCCCTGGGTCTATATGGCTACACCTTC. Translated: CASSLALGLYGYTF.

The chain joins TRBV7-8 to TRBJ2-1, with 11 positions matching TRBD2. Germline CDR1 reads SGHVS; CDR2 reads FQNEAQ. This CDR3 has 16 residues. The V and J ends lost 3 bases and 8 bases, in that order; junction bases with no gene match: 9. CDR3 residues: CASSFSGRASAYEQFF. The CDR3, as DNA: TGTGCCAGCAGCTTTAGCGGGAGGGCCAGCGCTTATGAGCAGTTCTTC.

The chain recombines TRBV19 with TRBJ2-5, with D possibly TRBD2 on 5 matching bases. The J call may be faulty, since TRBJ2-7 better matches the DNA end. Germline CDR1 is LNHDA and CDR2 is SQIVND (reference sequence). This CDR3 has 16 residues. The CDR3 DNA reads TGTGCCAGTAGTACCGCAACTAGTTCCCCCTCCTACGAGCAGTACTTC. Amino acids: CASSTATSSPSYEQYF.

This sequence joins TRBV9 and TRBJ2-1; 14 bases are a match to TRBD2. The CDR3 sequence is 16 residues long. After removal of 3 bases from V and 4 bases from J, the junction contained 3 bases not matched to a gene. CDR1 SGDLS and CDR2 YYNGEE come from the germline V gene. The CDR3 DNA reads TGTGCCAGCAGCGAGGGACTAGCGGGGGAGTACAATGAGCAGTTCTTC. It yields the protein CASSEGLAGEYNEQFF.

The chain links TRBV18 to TRBJ2-3; no clear D gene. This CDR3 is built from 14 residues. V was trimmed by 3 bases and J by 2 bases, leaving 9 bases between them. Germline V lookup: CDR1 KGHSH, CDR2 LQKENI. Here the CDR3 DNA reads TGTGCCAGCTCACCCTCCGCCCTCACAGATACGCAGTATTTT. Translation: CASSPSALTDTQYF.

The chain combines TRBV5-5 with TRBJ2-7, with 7 bases identical to TRBD1. Trimming at V came to 4 bases and at J to 3 bases, leaving 10 bases not matched to a gene. Germline CDR1 SGHKS, CDR2 YYEKEE (reference sequence). The CDR3 has 15 amino acids. The CDR3 bases are TGTGCCAGCAGCACTTCTGACAGGGTAGACTACGAGCAGTACTTC. Residues: CASSTSDRVDYEQYF.

The chain uses TRBV9 and TRBJ2-2; TRBD1 matches at 7 bases. The V segment lost 4 bases and the J segment 6 bases; nucleotides outside the gene matches: 6. The CDR3 has 14 amino acids. Germline CDR1 SGDLS, CDR2 YYNGEE. For the CDR3, the DNA is TGTGCCAGCAGCCAGACAGGGAAGGCCGGGGAGCTGTTTTTT. This encodes CASSQTGKAGELFF.

In DNA form, the CDR3 reads TGTGCCAGTAGTGCCTTAGGACAGCCCTACTCTGGAAACACCATATATTTT. Translating gives CASSALGQPYSGNTIYF. The rearrangement joins TRBV19 to TRBJ1-3; possibly TRBD1 for D (6 bases). The V gene lost 5 bases and the J gene lost 0 bases, with 17 bases spanning the gap. Germline CDR1 LNHDA, CDR2 SQIVND (reference sequence). The CDR3 covers 17 residues. Filled out from reference TRBV19 and TRBJ1-3, the complete variable domain reads DGGITQSPKYLFRKEGQNVTLSCEQNLNHDAMYWYRQDPGQGLRLIYYSQIVNDFQKGDIAEGYSVSREKKESFPLTVTSAQKNPTAFYLCASSALGQPYSGNTIYFGEGSWLTVV.

The rearrangement links TRBV2 to TRBJ2-5; 7 nucleotides align to TRBD2. The germline V gene has CDR1 SNHLY and CDR2 FYNNEI. The CDR3 length is 12 residues. V gave up 9 bases and J gave up 1 base; unmatched junction bases: 2. CDR3: CASGTTQETQYF. The CDR3 nucleotides read TGTGCCAGTGGGACTACCCAAGAGACCCAGTACTTC. Filled out from reference TRBV2 and TRBJ2-5, the complete variable domain reads EPEVTQTPSHQVTQMGQEVILRCVPISNHLYFYWYRQILGQKVEFLVSFYNNEISEKSEIFDDQFSVERPDGSNFTLKIRSTKLEDSAMYFCASGTTQETQYFGPGTRLLVL.

A single count supports this clone. The chain joins TRBV7-9 to TRBJ1-4; 10 nucleotides align to TRBD1. Trimming at V came to 9 bases and at J to 8 bases, leaving 6 bases not matched to a gene. CDR1 SEHNR and CDR2 FQNEAQ come from the germline V gene (reference sequence). The CDR3 consists of 13 residues. The CDR3 sequence is CASQGGQGEKLFF. CDR3 nucleotides: TGTGCCAGTCAAGGGGGACAGGGGGAAAAACTGTTTTTT.

The rearrangement uses TRBV5-1 and TRBJ2-7, with D hard to call. The V and J ends lost 5 bases and 2 bases respectively, with 14 bases between them. CDR1 and CDR2 from the germline V gene are SGHRS and YFSETQ. CDR3 length: 14 amino acids. Here the CDR3 reads CASRLQVSTYEQYF. The CDR3 nucleotides read TGCGCCAGCAGGTTGCAGGTTAGCACCTACGAGCAGTACTTC.

This clone was detected a few times. The gene calls are TRBV28 and TRBJ2-2, with D possibly being TRBD1 (6 bases). The germline V and J ends were trimmed by 4 bases and 5 bases, with 14 bases remaining between them. Per the germline V gene, CDR1 is MDHEN and CDR2 is SYDVKM. The CDR3 loop spans 15 amino acids. CDR3 bases: TGTGCCAGCAGTTGGCCACAGGGAAATACCGGGGAGCTGTTTTTT. This gives the protein CASSWPQGNTGELFF.

This chain connects TRBV13 to TRBJ2-3; D is possibly TRBD2 (5 bases). From germline, CDR1 is PRHDT and CDR2 FYEKMQ (reference sequence). The CDR3 sequence is 14 residues long. The V end lost 5 bases, the J end lost 6 bases, and 15 bases lay between the germline ends. The CDR3 bases are TGTGCCAGCAGCCCTCCCGGGCGGGTGGATACGCAGTATTTT. Translated: CASSPPGRVDTQYF.

This chain links TRBV5-1 with TRBJ1-5; a possible D gene is TRBD1 (5 bases). This CDR3 comprises 12 residues. Trimming took 4 bases from V and 9 from J, leaving 11 bases between them. CDR1 and CDR2 from the germline V gene are SGHRS and YFSETQ. In DNA form, the CDR3 reads TGCGCCAGCAGCATGGGGGAGGGGCCCCAGCATTTT. Its protein product is CASSMGEGPQHF. Using reference TRBV5-1 and TRBJ1-5 for the parts outside the CDR3, the full variable domain is KAGVTQTPRYLIKTRGQQVTLSCSPISGHRSVSWYQQTPGQGLQFLFEYFSETQRNKGNFPGRFSGRQFSNSRSEMNVSTLELGDSALYLCASSMGEGPQHFGDGTRLSIL.

This clone appeared a few times. This chain connects TRBV4-3 to TRBJ2-7, with TRBD2 identical over 8 bases. The CDR3 has 20 amino acids. Germline loops: CDR1 LGHNA, CDR2 YSLEER. The trim removed 1 base at V and 4 bases at J, leaving 21 bases unmatched. CDR3 sequence: CASSQALGGASFRSSYEQYF. The CDR3 DNA reads TGCGCCAGCAGCCAAGCTCTCGGGGGGGCTAGTTTCCGCAGTTCGTACGAGCAGTACTTC.

This sequence joins TRBV19 and TRBJ2-1; D not certain. This CDR3 is built from 13 residues. Germline V gives CDR1 LNHDA, CDR2 SQIVND (reference sequence). The V gene lost 6 bases and the J gene lost 7 bases, with 13 bases spanning the gap. CDR3 nucleotide sequence: TGTGCCAGTAGCCCTACAAGGAGTAATGAGCAGTTCTTC. Translated, it gives CASSPTRSNEQFF.

The rearrangement uses TRBV5-1 and TRBJ1-1, with D unclear. V was shortened by 0 bases and J by 4 bases, with 10 bases between the two germline ends. There are 14 residues in the CDR3. Germline V gives CDR1 SGHRS, CDR2 YFSETQ. The CDR3 nucleotides read TGCGCCAGCAGCTTGGGTAGGGTGGCCACTGAAGCTTTCTTT. Translating it yields CASSLGRVATEAFF.

The J gene is TRBJ2-5, the V gene TRBV27; 7 bases line up with TRBD2. Germline CDR1 is MNHEY and CDR2 is SMNVEV (reference sequence). Unmatched junction bases numbered 6, after V lost 6 bases and J lost 11 bases. CDR3 size: 11 residues. The CDR3 spells CASRTSWEQYF. The CDR3 DNA reads TGTGCCAGCAGGACTAGCTGGGAGCAGTACTTC.

J is TRBJ2-7 and V is TRBV19; possibly TRBD1 or TRBD2 for D (5 bases each). The CDR3 sequence is 15 residues long. Trimming removed 5 bases at V and 3 bases at J, with 17 bases between. Germline values: CDR1 LNHDA, CDR2 SQIVND (reference sequence). The CDR3 spells CASSPGAEPSYEQYF. The CDR3 DNA follows: TGTGCCAGTAGTCCCGGGGCGGAGCCCAGCTACGAGCAGTACTTC.

This sequence joins TRBV5-1 and TRBJ2-7; D not certain. The CDR3 has 14 amino acids. The germline V and J ends were trimmed by 0 bases and 5 bases, with 12 bases remaining between them. Per the germline V gene, CDR1 is SGHRS and CDR2 is YFSETQ. The CDR3 spells CASSLGLGPNEQYF. CDR3 bases: TGCGCCAGCAGCTTGGGGCTAGGTCCTAACGAGCAGTACTTC. Filled out from reference TRBV5-1 and TRBJ2-7, the complete variable domain reads KAGVTQTPRYLIKTRGQQVTLSCSPISGHRSVSWYQQTPGQGLQFLFEYFSETQRNKGNFPGRFSGRQFSNSRSEMNVSTLELGDSALYLCASSLGLGPNEQYFGPGTRLTVT.

This clone came up once. CDR3 sequence reads: CSARASPGQGAANYGYTF. The CDR3 DNA reads TGCAGCGCTCGAGCTTCTCCGGGACAGGGGGCGGCTAACTATGGCTACACCTTC. The rearrangement uses TRBV29-1 and TRBJ1-2; 12 bases map to TRBD1. The germline V gene encodes CDR1 SQVTM and CDR2 ANQGSEA. This CDR3 is 18 amino acids long. V was pared by 7 bases and J by 0 bases, with 15 bases of the junction left unmatched.

This chain links TRBV27 with TRBJ1-1; tentatively, D is TRBD1 (5 bases). V was clipped by 7 bases and J by 2 bases, with 26 bases between them. Germline V gene sequence: CDR1 MNHEY, CDR2 SMNVEV (reference sequence). The CDR3 covers 18 residues. DNA of the CDR3: TGTGCCAGCACCCCGATCGGGGCGCCACGGGGTTTTAACACTGAAGCTTTCTTT. It yields the protein CASTPIGAPRGFNTEAFF.

This rearrangement joins TRBV7-7 to TRBJ2-1; 15 bases align to TRBD2. V gave up 5 bases and J gave up 8 bases; unmatched junction bases: 7. The length of the CDR3 is 16 residues. Looked up from germline, CDR1 is SSHAT and CDR2 is FNYEAQ (reference sequence). The CDR3 spells CASSPRTSGRGDEQFF. DNA for the CDR3: TGTGCCAGCAGCCCCCGGACTAGCGGGAGGGGCGATGAGCAGTTCTTC.